What follows are 31 T cell receptor beta chains derived from one specimen sequenced in a study of blood T cell repertoires in COVID-19. The assay was immunoSEQ multiplex PCR, and TCRdb's table has in-frame clones only and misses some. The table shows approximately 170,000 clones, with about four fifths occurring only once. Sequenced material: peripheral blood. These receptors came from a woman aged 80 or older with acute or convalescent COVID-19.

V usage is TRBV19 and J usage is TRBJ1-6; D gene unclear. The V gene's germline CDR1 is LNHDA and CDR2 SQIVND (reference sequence). The V gene lost 8 bases and the J gene lost 3 bases, with 14 bases spanning the gap. There are 15 residues in the CDR3. Here the CDR3 DNA reads TGTGCCAGTTACCCCCCGGAGATCTATAATTCACCCCTCCACTTT. Amino acids: CASYPPEIYNSPLHF. The complete variable domain, with remaining parts taken from reference TRBV19 and TRBJ1-6, reads DGGITQSPKYLFRKEGQNVTLSCEQNLNHDAMYWYRQDPGQGLRLIYYSQIVNDFQKGDIAEGYSVSREKKESFPLTVTSAQKNPTAFYLCASYPPEIYNSPLHFGNGTRLTVT.

The chain carries TRBV6-5 and TRBJ1-6, with 10 positions matching TRBD1. J was trimmed by 7 bases and V by 7 bases; bases with no gene match: 7. The CDR3 contains 15 residues. Germline CDR1 is MNHEY and CDR2 is SVGAGI. The CDR3 region is CASTLTGQGNSPLHF. CDR3 DNA: TGTGCCAGCACCCTAACGGGACAGGGGAATTCACCCCTCCACTTT.

This clone was recorded only once. The chain links TRBV24-1 to TRBJ2-2; TRBD1 is a possible D gene (6 bases). The CDR3 extends over 17 amino acids. V lost 2 bases, J lost 0 bases, and 12 bases lay in between. Germline CDR1 is KGHDR and CDR2 is SFDVKD. CDR3 nucleotide sequence: TGTGCCACCAGTGATTCCGGGACACAGTCGAACACCGGGGAGCTGTTTTTT. Translating it yields CATSDSGTQSNTGELFF.

This sequence joins TRBV5-1 and TRBJ1-2; D is uncertain. Germline V gene lookup returns CDR1 SGHRS and CDR2 YFSETQ. Trimming stripped 1 base from V and 3 bases from J, with 4 bases between. The CDR3 consists of 12 residues. CDR3 loop: CASSLPDYGYTF. Written as DNA, the CDR3 is TGCGCCAGCAGCTTGCCAGACTATGGCTACACCTTC.

This rearrangement joins TRBV28 to TRBJ1-2, with 7 bases lining up with TRBD1. The trim removed 3 bases at V and 8 bases at J, leaving 15 bases unmatched. This CDR3 is 16 amino acids long. CDR1 and CDR2 from the germline V gene are MDHEN and SYDVKM. The CDR3 DNA follows: TGTGCCAGCAGTTTCCGTCATGAGGGGGCCATGCGGGGCTACACCTTC. The encoded protein is CASSFRHEGAMRGYTF.

This clone was counted a single time. The J gene is TRBJ2-7, the V gene TRBV7-2; TRBD2 agrees at 14 bases. This CDR3 is built from 18 residues. The J segment lost 1 base and the V segment lost 5 bases, leaving 10 bases of the junction unmatched. The germline CDR1 and CDR2 sequences are SGHTA and FQGNSA. The CDR3: CASSLGTSGGGPSYEQYF. The CDR3 DNA reads as TGTGCCAGCAGCCTAGGGACTAGCGGGGGAGGACCTTCCTACGAGCAGTACTTC.

This clone has only one observation. The genes are TRBV5-4 and TRBJ2-5; a weak D match, TRBD1 (5 bases). CDR1 is SGHNT and CDR2 is YYREEE in the germline V gene (reference sequence). Trimming stripped 3 bases from V and 6 bases from J, with 12 bases between. This CDR3 comprises 13 residues. CDR3 protein: CASSSPTGKTQYF. The CDR3 DNA is TGTGCCAGCAGCTCACCAACAGGAAAGACCCAGTACTTC.

The rearrangement links TRBV28 to TRBJ2-4; 7 nucleotides align to TRBD2. Germline-derived CDR1 and CDR2 are MDHEN and SYDVKM. V gave up 6 bases and J gave up 7 bases; unmatched junction bases: 18. This CDR3 region has 17 residues. The CDR3 DNA reads TGTGCCAGCAGAAAACACCCCACTAGACTAGCCGAGAACATTCAGTACTTC. Translation: CASRKHPTRLAENIQYF.

The chain is built from TRBV11-3 and TRBJ2-7; 7 bases are a match to TRBD1. Germline V lookup: CDR1 SGHNT, CDR2 YENEEA. V dropped 5 bases and J dropped 3; count of bases not matched to a gene: 7. This CDR3 is 14 amino acids long. CDR3 loop: CASSRQGDNYEQYF. The CDR3 nucleotides read TGTGCCAGCAGCCGACAGGGAGATAACTACGAGCAGTACTTC.

This clone was seen a handful of times. CDR3: CASSPPGGAEEKLFF. In DNA, the CDR3 is TGTGCCAGCAGCCCTCCGGGGGGGGCGGAGGAAAAACTGTTTTTT. The genes are TRBV7-9 and TRBJ1-4; possible D gene TRBD1, 6 bases. The CDR3 contains 15 residues. V lost 5 bases and J lost 8, with 18 bases in between. Germline values: CDR1 SEHNR, CDR2 FQNEAQ (reference sequence).

The chain joins TRBV7-3 to TRBJ2-1; 9 nucleotides align to TRBD1. The germline gives CDR1 SGHTA, CDR2 FQGTGA. This CDR3 comprises 14 residues. V gave up 5 bases and J gave up 7 bases; unmatched junction bases: 6. The CDR3 bases are TGTGCCAGCAGCCGAGGACAGGGGAGAAATGAGCAGTTCTTC. It encodes CASSRGQGRNEQFF. Full variable domain (outside the CDR3, taken from reference TRBV7-3 and TRBJ2-1): GAGVSQTPSNKVTEKGKYVELRCDPISGHTALYWYRQSLGQGPEFLIYFQGTGAADDSGLPNDRFFAVRPEGSVSTLKIQRTERGDSAVYLCASSRGQGRNEQFFGPGTRLTVL.

The genes are TRBV6-5 and TRBJ1-1; no clear D. Trimming stripped 4 bases from V and 4 bases from J, with 10 bases between. Germline CDR1 MNHEY, CDR2 SVGAGI. This CDR3 is 13 amino acids long. The CDR3 DNA reads TGTGCCAGCAGTTTAGCTACGGGCACTGAAGCTTTCTTT. This encodes CASSLATGTEAFF.

CDR3 coding DNA: TGTGCCAGTAGTGAGCCGGGACAGGGGCCTCCTCTTCTGTACTTC. Residues: CASSEPGQGPPLLYF. The chain links TRBV19 to TRBJ2-4; 10 bases map to TRBD1. V trimming: 5 bases; J trimming: 15 bases; junction bases outside the gene matches: 16. The CDR3 extends over 15 amino acids. Germline CDR1 reads LNHDA; CDR2 reads SQIVND (reference sequence).

CDR3 DNA: TGCAGCGTTGAAGGGGGGACAGGGGAAAAACTGTTTTTT. This codes for CSVEGGTGEKLFF. The chain links TRBV29-1 to TRBJ1-4, with 9 bases aligning to TRBD1. Germline V gives CDR1 SQVTM, CDR2 ANQGSEA. V was clipped by 1 base and J by 8 bases; unmatched bases: 2. The CDR3 sequence is 13 residues long.

V is TRBV9 and J is TRBJ2-5, with D unclear. The germline CDR1 and CDR2 sequences are SGDLS and YYNGEE. V was pared by 2 bases and J by 2 bases, with 7 bases between. There are 13 residues in the CDR3. This CDR3 is CASSVGQQETQYF. The CDR3 nucleotides are TGTGCCAGCAGCGTTGGGCAGCAAGAGACCCAGTACTTC.

CDR3 sequence: CAISLAGDDNEQFF. CDR3 DNA sequence: TGTGCCATCAGTCTAGCGGGGGACGACAATGAGCAGTTCTTC. The chain joins TRBV10-3 to TRBJ2-1, with 10 positions matching TRBD2. Germline V gene sequence: CDR1 ENHRY, CDR2 SYGVKD. CDR3 length: 14 residues. Losses at the gene ends were 5 bases for V and 5 bases for J; bases not matched to a gene: 3.

The V and J genes are TRBV5-1 and TRBJ2-1; 13 nucleotides match TRBD2. Germline lookup yields CDR1 SGHRS and CDR2 YFSETQ. V shed 0 bases and J 9 bases; nucleotides not matched to a gene: 6. This CDR3 spans 16 amino acids. The CDR3 region has the DNA TGCGCCAGCAGCTTGGAAGGACTAGCGGGAGTTTTTGAGCAGTTCTTC. This sequence encodes CASSLEGLAGVFEQFF.

The rearrangement joins TRBV2 to TRBJ2-1; D uncertain. The CDR3 is 13 amino acids. The V gene lost 8 bases and the J gene lost 4 bases, with 12 bases spanning the gap. Germline V CDR1 and CDR2: SNHLY, FYNNEI. DNA of the CDR3: TGTGCCAGCGCTTGGCTACTATACAATGAGCAGTTCTTC. It is translated as CASAWLLYNEQFF.

The chain joins TRBV5-1 to TRBJ1-1, with D possibly TRBD1 on 6 matching bases. Germline V gene sequence: CDR1 SGHRS, CDR2 YFSETQ. Trimming removed 0 bases from V and 8 bases from J, with 8 bases in between. This CDR3 has 12 amino acids. The DNA for the CDR3 is TGCGCCAGCAGCTTGGGTACAGGGGAAGCTTTCTTT. This encodes CASSLGTGEAFF.

J is TRBJ1-4 and V is TRBV7-2; tentatively, D is TRBD1 (5 bases). The CDR3 has 15 residues. V was clipped by 1 base and J by 5 bases, with 11 bases between them. CDR1 and CDR2 (germline): SGHTA, FQGNSA. The CDR3 nucleotides read TGTGCCAGCAGCTTAGTTACGGGGGGAAATGAAAAACTGTTTTTT. It specifies CASSLVTGGNEKLFF.

The chain employs TRBV6-5 and TRBJ2-3; D unresolved. Germline V gene lookup returns CDR1 MNHEY and CDR2 SVGAGI. This CDR3 has 15 amino acids. Trimming took 4 bases from V and 2 from J, leaving 13 bases between them. CDR3: CASSSVSFPTDTQYF. In DNA, the CDR3 is TGTGCCAGCAGTTCTGTATCCTTCCCCACAGATACGCAGTATTTT.

The chain links TRBV30 to TRBJ2-2, with a weak D call TRBD1 (5 bases). The CDR3 consists of 16 residues. The V and J ends lost 4 bases and 0 bases respectively, with 15 bases between them. Germline CDR1 is GTSNPN and CDR2 is SVGIG (reference sequence). The CDR3 nucleotides read TGTGCCTGGAAATTGGACACTTTCGCGAACACCGGGGAGCTGTTTTTT. Translated, it gives CAWKLDTFANTGELFF. Variable domain in full (rest from reference TRBV30 and TRBJ2-2): SQTIHQWPATLVQPVGSPLSLECTVEGTSNPNLYWYRQAAGRGLQLLFYSVGIGQISSEVPQNLSASRPQDRQFILSSKKLLLSDSGFYLCAWKLDTFANTGELFFGEGSRLTVL.

The chain carries TRBV14 and TRBJ1-3; the match to TRBD1 covers 7 bases. Germline trimming cut 4 bases from V and 0 bases from J; bases unmatched to any gene: 6. The CDR3 has 16 amino acids. Germline V lookup: CDR1 SGHDN, CDR2 FVKESK. The CDR3: CASSLSGQYSGNTIYF. The CDR3 nucleotides read TGTGCCAGCAGCCTGTCGGGACAGTACTCTGGAAACACCATATATTTT. The whole variable domain, filled in from reference TRBV14 and TRBJ1-3, reads EAGVTQFPSHSVIEKGQTVTLRCDPISGHDNLYWYRRVMGKEIKFLLHFVKESKQDESGMPNNRFLAERTGGTYSTLKVQPAELEDSGVYFCASSLSGQYSGNTIYFGEGSWLTVV.

The J gene is TRBJ2-4, the V gene TRBV7-9; tentative D call: TRBD1 (6 bases). The CDR3 consists of 14 residues. CDR1 and CDR2 from the germline V gene are SEHNR and FQNEAQ (reference sequence). V lost 5 bases and J 6 bases, leaving 14 bases between the germline ends. The CDR3 loop is CASSLEGERNIQYF. CDR3 sequence (DNA): TGTGCCAGCAGCCTCGAGGGGGAGCGAAACATTCAGTACTTC.

The chain combines TRBV6-2 or TRBV6-3 with TRBJ2-7, with 8 nucleotides matching TRBD1. Trimming at V came to 5 bases and at J to 2 bases, leaving 8 bases not matched to a gene. The CDR3 consists of 15 residues. Per the germline V gene, CDR1 is MNHEY and CDR2 is SVGEGT. CDR3 nucleotides: TGTGCCAGCAGTGATCCCAGGGGGCAAGCCTACGAGCAGTACTTC. The encoded protein is CASSDPRGQAYEQYF.

V and J are TRBV5-4 and TRBJ2-5, with TRBD1 identical over 9 bases. The CDR3 is 14 amino acids. The ends lost 2 bases at V and 6 bases at J; junction bases unmatched: 5. Germline V gives CDR1 SGHNT, CDR2 YYREEE (reference sequence). The CDR3 loop is CASSLGTGMKTQYF. CDR3 DNA sequence: TGTGCCAGCAGCTTAGGGACAGGGATGAAGACCCAGTACTTC.

The rearrangement links TRBV7-2 to TRBJ2-7; 12 bases match TRBD1. The CDR3 totals 14 residues. CDR1 and CDR2 from the germline V gene are SGHTA and FQGNSA. J lost 4 bases, V lost 5 bases, and 3 bases had no gene match. CDR3 sequence: CASSGTGGPYEQYF. The CDR3 DNA follows: TGTGCCAGCAGCGGGACAGGGGGCCCGTACGAGCAGTACTTC.

The chain links TRBV5-1 to TRBJ1-5, with TRBD1 as a possible D gene (5 bases). CDR3 size: 16 residues. V was pared by 4 bases and J by 0 bases, with 14 bases between. Germline V gives CDR1 SGHRS, CDR2 YFSETQ. The CDR3 region has the DNA TGCGCCAGCAGCGAAGGAGGGACGGTTAGCAATCAGCCCCAGCATTTT. Amino acids: CASSEGGTVSNQPQHF.

The V gene is TRBV9, the J gene TRBJ2-2; D remains unclear. Germline loops: CDR1 SGDLS, CDR2 YYNGEE. The CDR3 runs to 15 residues. V was clipped by 5 bases and J by 6 bases, with 17 bases between them. CDR3 residues: CASRPGLAWAGELFF. The CDR3 nucleotides read TGTGCCAGCAGACCAGGCTTGGCCTGGGCCGGGGAGCTGTTTTTT.

V usage is TRBV12-3 or TRBV12-4 and J usage is TRBJ2-7, with D possibly being TRBD1 (6 bases). Trimming took off 2 bases at V and 2 bases at J, with 7 bases between the two ends. CDR3 length: 13 amino acids. The CDR3 loop reads CASSLTGTYEQYF. CDR3 bases: TGTGCCAGCAGTTTAACAGGGACCTACGAGCAGTACTTC.

The chain is built from TRBV25-1 and TRBJ1-1; 9 bases are a match to TRBD1. The CDR3 totals 16 residues. Trimming at V came to 1 base and at J to 5 bases, leaving 8 bases not matched to a gene. Germline V lookup: CDR1 MGHDK, CDR2 SYGVNS. The CDR3: CASSELPGTGHTEAFF. CDR3 DNA: TGTGCCAGCAGTGAATTGCCCGGGACAGGGCATACTGAAGCTTTCTTT.